These 17 T cell receptor beta chains originate from one sample sequenced in a study of cytomegalovirus exposure and HLA in healthy donors. PCR involved 60 Vbeta and 13 Jbeta primers. Sequencing was performed with immunoSEQ multiplex PCR; in TCRdb, only in-frame clones are kept and a portion is missing. The table lists 77,000 or so clones, roughly 84% of them singletons. The sample taken for sequencing was PBMCs. These receptors were taken from a man between 65 and 85 years old in good health and CMV-seropositive.

The J gene is TRBJ2-5, the V gene TRBV7-7; TRBD1 is a possible D gene (6 bases). The germline V gene encodes CDR1 SSHAT and CDR2 FNYEAQ (reference sequence). Trimming stripped 1 base from V and 7 bases from J, with 16 bases between. There are 15 residues in the CDR3. CDR3 residues: CASSLGRGDLGTQYF. In DNA form, the CDR3 reads TGTGCCAGCAGCTTAGGCAGGGGAGACTTAGGGACCCAGTACTTC. Based on the CDR3 plus reference TRBV7-7 and TRBJ2-5, the full variable domain is GAGVSQSPRYKVTKRGQDVTLRCDPISSHATLYWYQQALGQGPEFLTYFNYEAQPDKSGLPSDRFSAERPEGSISTLTIQRTEQRDSAMYRCASSLGRGDLGTQYFGPGTRLLVL.

The chain is built from TRBV28 and TRBJ1-2; D remains unclear. The CDR3 sequence is 15 residues long. Germline assignment: CDR1 MDHEN and CDR2 SYDVKM. Trimming shortened V by 5 bases and J by 0 bases, and 13 bases separated the two germline ends. For the CDR3, the DNA is TGTGCCAGCAGTCCCCAGGAGAGGGCTAACTATGGCTACACCTTC. Its protein product is CASSPQERANYGYTF.

The gene calls are TRBV7-9 and TRBJ2-7; D unclear. The V end was cut by 1 base, the J end by 4 bases, with 14 bases between. This CDR3 region has 15 residues. CDR1 SEHNR and CDR2 FQNEAQ come from the germline V gene (reference sequence). The CDR3 region is CASSLDGRNPYEQYF. Here the CDR3 DNA reads TGTGCCAGCAGCTTAGATGGCAGGAACCCGTACGAGCAGTACTTC.

This clone was observed a few times. The rearrangement uses TRBV19 and TRBJ1-5; perhaps TRBD1 as D (5 bases). Trimming pared 11 bases from V and 2 bases from J, leaving 16 bases between. This CDR3 has 14 residues. Germline CDR1 LNHDA, CDR2 SQIVND (reference sequence). The CDR3 bases are TGTGCCGTGCAATCAGGGTCGGGCAATCAGCCCCAGCATTTT. This gives the protein CAVQSGSGNQPQHF.

V gene TRBV25-1 combines with J gene TRBJ1-6, with D perhaps matching TRBD1 (6 bases). The CDR3 runs to 14 residues. The V gene's germline CDR1 is MGHDK and CDR2 SYGVNS. The V gene lost 10 bases and the J gene lost 7 bases, with 17 bases spanning the gap. The CDR3 nucleotides read TGTGCCACCACCCCCAGGACAGAGAATTCACCCCTCCACTTT. Its protein product is CATTPRTENSPLHF.

V usage is TRBV5-1 and J usage is TRBJ2-7, with TRBD1 matching over 9 bases. V shed 2 bases and J 4 bases; nucleotides not matched to a gene: 4. Per germline, CDR1 SGHRS and CDR2 YFSETQ. CDR3 length equals 14 residues. CDR3 sequence (DNA): TGCGCCAGCAGCTTCGGGACAGGGTATTACGAGCAGTACTTC. Translating it yields CASSFGTGYYEQYF.

The chain uses TRBV5-1 and TRBJ1-5; D gene uncertain. V dropped 0 bases and J dropped 1 base, with 5 bases sitting between them. There are 14 residues in the CDR3. The germline V gene has CDR1 SGHRS and CDR2 YFSETQ. The CDR3 sequence is CASSLDESNQPQHF. The CDR3 nucleotides are TGCGCCAGCAGCTTGGACGAGAGCAATCAGCCCCAGCATTTT.

The chain carries TRBV19 and TRBJ2-5; the D gene is possibly TRBD1 (8 bases). The J call may not be correct, given that the DNA end is closer to TRBJ2-7. This CDR3 spans 12 amino acids. Germline V gives CDR1 LNHDA, CDR2 SQIVND (reference sequence). CDR3 in DNA: TGTGGGGGGGGACAGGTAGACTACGAGCAGTACTTC. This codes for CGGGQVDYEQYF.

The J gene is TRBJ1-4, the V gene TRBV5-4; D remains ambiguous. The CDR3 extends over 13 amino acids. Germline V gene data show CDR1 as SGHNT and CDR2 as YYREEE (reference sequence). Trimming pared 0 bases from V and 4 bases from J, leaving 4 bases between. In nucleotides, the CDR3 is TGTGCCAGCAGCTTGGACAGTAATGAAAAACTGTTTTTT. Encoded protein: CASSLDSNEKLFF.

The V and J genes are TRBV2 and TRBJ2-3; TRBD2 matches at 14 bases. Germline V gene sequence: CDR1 SNHLY, CDR2 FYNNEI. Germline trimming cut 11 bases from V and 5 bases from J; bases unmatched to any gene: 6. This CDR3 contains 14 residues. In DNA form, the CDR3 reads TGTGCCCGACCGGGACTAGCGGGAGAAGATACGCAGTATTTT. This translates into CARPGLAGEDTQYF.

The chain joins TRBV5-1 to TRBJ1-4, with 7 bases matching TRBD1. From germline, CDR1 is SGHRS and CDR2 YFSETQ. This CDR3 has 15 amino acids. The ends lost 4 bases at V and 8 bases at J; junction bases unmatched: 11. The CDR3, as DNA: TGCGCCAGCAGCCGCGGACAGGCCGAAGAGGAAAAACTGTTTTTT. It yields the protein CASSRGQAEEEKLFF.

V gene TRBV10-3 combines with J gene TRBJ2-5, with TRBD2 identical over 9 bases. The CDR3 contains 13 residues. V was clipped by 5 bases and J by 4 bases; unmatched bases: 2. Germline V gives CDR1 ENHRY, CDR2 SYGVKD. CDR3 sequence: CAISRAGGETQYF. CDR3 coding DNA: TGTGCCATCAGTAGAGCGGGAGGAGAGACCCAGTACTTC.

The gene calls are TRBV5-1 and TRBJ2-3; 10 nucleotides line up with TRBD1. Trimming cost V 0 bases and J 6 bases; bases outside gene matches: 7. CDR1 SGHRS and CDR2 YFSETQ come from the germline V gene. The CDR3 is made up of 16 amino acids. CDR3 in amino acids: CASSLGGQGSTDTQYF. The DNA for the CDR3 is TGCGCCAGCAGCTTGGGGGGACAGGGGTCAACGGATACGCAGTATTTT.

The rearrangement joins TRBV5-1 to TRBJ2-7, with D possibly TRBD1 on 6 matching bases. Per the germline V gene, CDR1 is SGHRS and CDR2 is YFSETQ. Trimming stripped 1 base from V and 7 bases from J, with 12 bases between. The length of the CDR3 is 13 residues. The CDR3 sequence is CASSLQGPGEQYF. The DNA of the CDR3 is TGCGCCAGCAGCTTGCAGGGGCCAGGAGAGCAGTACTTC.

This chain joins TRBV7-9 and TRBJ2-2; a weak D match, TRBD1 (6 bases). Between the trimmed V and J ends, which lost 4 bases and 2 bases, there was a span of 17 bases. This CDR3 spans 17 amino acids. Germline V lookup: CDR1 SEHNR, CDR2 FQNEAQ (reference sequence). CDR3 protein: CASSSTVTGTNTGELFF. The CDR3 nucleotides read TGTGCCAGCAGCTCTACCGTCACAGGGACCAACACCGGGGAGCTGTTTTTT.

The chain carries TRBV19 and TRBJ1-5; D is undetermined. Between the trimmed V and J ends, which lost 6 bases and 5 bases, there was a span of 11 bases. The CDR3 sequence is 13 residues long. CDR1 is LNHDA and CDR2 is SQIVND in the germline V gene (reference sequence). The DNA of the CDR3 is TGTGCCAGTAGCCGAACAGAAGATCAGCCCCAGCATTTT. Encoded protein: CASSRTEDQPQHF.

The rearrangement uses TRBV9 and TRBJ2-1, with 10 bases aligning to TRBD2. Germline CDR1 is SGDLS and CDR2 is YYNGEE. The trim removed 4 bases at V and 4 bases at J, leaving 5 bases unmatched. The CDR3 contains 15 residues. The CDR3 DNA follows: TGTGCCAGCAGCCTACTAGCGGGAACTTACAATGAGCAGTTCTTC. Residues: CASSLLAGTYNEQFF.